The 16 T cell receptor beta chains below were found in one sample sequenced in a study of T cells after yellow fever vaccination. TCRdb passed the 5' RACE reads through MiXCR, listing each CDR3 protein once. The sample records 300,000 or so distinct CDR3 sequences, about 6.6% being singletons. The material was PBMCs, obtained approximately 40 days after the first yellow fever vaccination. The receptors come from a man between 18 and 29 years old who received the YFV17D yellow fever vaccine.

The chain carries TRBV20-1 and TRBJ2-5, with 13 bases matching TRBD2. CDR1 is DFQATT and CDR2 is SNEGSKA in the germline V gene (reference sequence). The CDR3 covers 13 residues. V lost 6 bases to trimming and J lost 4 bases; unmatched junction nucleotides: 2. The CDR3 DNA is TGCAGTGCAAGGACTAGCGGGGGAGAGACCCAGTACTTC. This encodes CSARTSGGETQYF.

V gene TRBV30 combines with J gene TRBJ2-7; 8 nucleotides line up with TRBD1. Germline V gene sequence: CDR1 GTSNPN, CDR2 SVGIG (reference sequence). Unmatched junction bases numbered 5, after V lost 2 bases and J lost 2 bases. The CDR3 has 14 residues. CDR3 sequence: CAWSTGTGPYEQYF. Written as DNA, the CDR3 is TGTGCCTGGAGTACCGGGACAGGACCCTACGAGCAGTACTTC.

This clonotype was seen a handful of times. The chain is built from TRBV18 and TRBJ1-2, with a tentative D call TRBD1 (6 bases). With 3 bases removed from V and 2 bases from J, the gap between germline ends came to 10 bases. The CDR3 loop spans 14 amino acids. Germline loops: CDR1 KGHSH, CDR2 LQKENI. CDR3 amino acids: CASSPRTENYGYTF. CDR3 DNA sequence: TGTGCCAGCTCACCGAGGACAGAAAACTATGGCTACACCTTC.

In this sample, this clonotype turned up a few times. V gene TRBV7-2 combines with J gene TRBJ2-1; D is undetermined. With 6 bases removed from V and 8 bases from J, the gap between germline ends came to 17 bases. Germline V gene data show CDR1 as SGHTA and CDR2 as FQGNSA. There are 14 residues in the CDR3. CDR3 sequence reads: CASSFTLDRDEQFF. In nucleotides, the CDR3 is TGTGCCAGCAGTTTTACGCTGGACCGGGATGAGCAGTTCTTC.

V gene TRBV4-2 combines with J gene TRBJ2-3; perhaps D is TRBD1 or TRBD2 (5 bases each). V lost 5 bases to trimming and J lost 6 bases, with 12 bases between them. The CDR3 spans 13 residues. Germline loops: CDR1 LGHNA, CDR2 YNFKEQ. The CDR3 here is CASSGAGTDTQYF. The CDR3, as DNA: TGTGCCAGCAGCGGGGCGGGTACGGATACGCAGTATTTT.

This clonotype has ten or more counts. The CDR3 nucleotides are TGTGCCAGCAGCACACAGGGGGGGGGCTACACCTTC. Translating gives CASSTQGGGYTF. The chain joins TRBV7-2 to TRBJ1-2; 8 bases fit TRBD1. Germline V gives CDR1 SGHTA, CDR2 FQGNSA. The CDR3 covers 12 residues. Trimming took 5 bases from V and 8 from J; bases not matched to a gene: 4.

This clonotype has at least ten counts. The CDR3 spells CASSPPGRNYGYTF. In DNA, the CDR3 is TGTGCCAGCTCACCACCGGGACGAAACTATGGCTACACCTTC. This chain joins TRBV18 and TRBJ1-2; perhaps TRBD1 as D (5 bases). V was cut by 0 bases and J by 2 bases, with 7 bases left in between. The germline CDR1 and CDR2 sequences are KGHSH and LQKENI. This CDR3 is 14 amino acids long.

CDR3: CASSLFAYSGGYTF. Written as DNA, the CDR3 is TGTGCCAGCAGTTTATTCGCCTACTCGGGGGGCTACACCTTC. The rearrangement uses TRBV12-3 or TRBV12-4 and TRBJ1-2, with D unresolved. The CDR3 is 14 residues long. Trimming stripped 2 bases from V and 8 bases from J, with 15 bases between.

The CDR3 loop is CASSLLATAGYTGELFF. CDR3 nucleotides: TGTGCCAGCAGCTTATTGGCCACTGCGGGGTACACCGGGGAGCTGTTTTTT. J is TRBJ2-2 and V is TRBV7-2, with D possibly matching TRBD2 (6 bases). This CDR3 has 17 amino acids. The ends were cut back, 2 bases at V and 3 bases at J, with 16 bases in the middle. CDR1 and CDR2 (germline): SGHTA, FQGNSA.

In its sample, this clonotype was seen many times. V and J are TRBV27 and TRBJ2-1, with D unresolved. V lost 8 bases, J lost 2 bases, and 16 bases lay in between. The CDR3 sequence is 15 residues long. Germline CDR1 reads MNHEY; CDR2 reads SMNVEV (reference sequence). The CDR3 coding sequence is TGTGCCAGCCTTGTTTGGCCAAATACCTACAATGAGCAGTTCTTC. Protein: CASLVWPNTYNEQFF.

There are a few counts of this clonotype. The rearrangement joins TRBV5-1 to TRBJ2-5; 7 bases map to TRBD2. The germline gives CDR1 SGHRS, CDR2 YFSETQ. This CDR3 is 16 amino acids long. Trimming at V came to 0 bases and at J to 1 base, leaving 6 bases not matched to a gene. CDR3 region: CASSLGGGFLQETQYF. The CDR3 DNA is TGCGCCAGCAGCTTGGGGGGGGGGTTCCTCCAAGAGACCCAGTACTTC.

This clonotype occurred a few times. The rearrangement uses TRBV18 and TRBJ2-1; tentatively, D is TRBD1 (6 bases). Trimming took off 6 bases at V and 5 bases at J, with 14 bases between the two ends. Germline V CDR1 and CDR2: KGHSH, LQKENI. The CDR3 is 14 amino acids. The CDR3 DNA is TGTGCCAGCTCCCTGCGACAGGAGAACAATGAGCAGTTCTTC. Residues: CASSLRQENNEQFF. The entire variable domain, with the rest obtained from reference TRBV18 and TRBJ2-1, is as follows: NAGVMQNPRHLVRRRGQEARLRCSPMKGHSHVYWYRQLPEEGLKFMVYLQKENIIDESGMPKERFSAEFPKEGPSILRIQQVVRGDSAAYFCASSLRQENNEQFFGPGTRLTVL.

This clonotype appeared many times. The chain uses TRBV6-2 or TRBV6-3 and TRBJ2-2; D possibly uses TRBD1 or TRBD2 (5 bases each). Germline V gene lookup returns CDR1 MNHEY and CDR2 SVGEGT. The CDR3 covers 13 residues. V lost 8 bases, J lost 3 bases, and 10 bases lay in between. The CDR3 protein is CASRGRDTGELFF. The CDR3 DNA follows: TGTGCCAGCCGGGGCCGGGACACCGGGGAGCTGTTTTTT.

The gene calls are TRBV29-1 and TRBJ2-1, with TRBD2 matching 9 bases. The CDR3 runs 14 residues. V shed 7 bases, J shed 7 bases, and the junction held 11 bases outside the gene matches. The germline CDR1 and CDR2 sequences are SQVTM and ANQGSEA. In DNA, the CDR3 is TGCAGCGGCCTGGGCGGGGGGGCCCAGAATGAGCAGTTCTTC. Amino acids: CSGLGGGAQNEQFF.

The sample holds many counts of this clonotype. The chain has TRBV5-1 and TRBJ2-3, with D unresolved. The CDR3 totals 14 residues. Per germline, CDR1 SGHRS and CDR2 YFSETQ. V shed 5 bases and J shed 0 bases, with 10 bases lying between them. DNA for the CDR3: TGCGCCAGCAGGGAAGCGACTAGCACAGATACGCAGTATTTT. It translates to CASREATSTDTQYF.

In this sample, this clonotype turned up a few times. V and J are TRBV20-1 and TRBJ2-1; D possibly corresponds to TRBD2 (6 bases). The CDR3 extends over 12 amino acids. V was clipped by 8 bases and J by 3 bases, with 11 bases between them. CDR1 is DFQATT, CDR2 SNEGSKA, per germline (reference sequence). For the CDR3, the DNA is TGCAGTACCCGGGGACTCTACAATGAGCAGTTCTTC. Its translation: CSTRGLYNEQFF.